A selection of T cell receptor beta chains follows, all from one sample in a study of Graves' ophthalmopathy and Graves' hyperthyroidism. One entry per CDR3 protein, called by TCRdb with MiXCR from the multiplex PCR reads. The data show about 24,000 distinct CDR3 sequences, roughly 50% seen once. The sequencing input was peripheral blood. Every receptor here comes from an adult woman with stable Graves' hyperthyroidism. Both conserved end residues are part of each CDR3. A D gene is named only where the DNA matches it firmly. Only part of the rows carry a size: once, few, many, or a class if the clone is expanded.

CDR3 length: 12; V gene: TRBV29-1; clone size: NA; D gene: NA; J gene: TRBJ1-2; CDR3 DNA: TGCCAGCTGGCGGCCAGCTACTATGGCTACACCTTC; CDR3 protein: CQLAASYYGYTF
CDR3 length: 16; V gene: TRBV28; clone size: many; D gene: NA; J gene: TRBJ1-3; CDR3 DNA: TGTGCCAGCAGTTCACCCGGGACACCCTCTGGAAACACCATATATTTT; CDR3 protein: CASSSPGTPSGNTIYF
CDR3 length: 13; V gene: TRBV10-2; clone size: NA; D gene: TRBD2; J gene: TRBJ2-1; CDR3 DNA: TGCGCCAGCAGTGATAGCGGGAACAATGAGCAGTTCTTC; CDR3 protein: CASSDSGNNEQFF
CDR3 length: 14; V gene: TRBV24-1; clone size: medium-sized; D gene: TRBD1; J gene: TRBJ2-7; CDR3 DNA: TGTGCCACCAGTGGCGGGCAGGGGGCTTACGAGCAGTACTTC; CDR3 protein: CATSGGQGAYEQYF
CDR3 length: 13; V gene: TRBV15; clone size: few; D gene: NA; J gene: TRBJ2-3; CDR3 DNA: TGTGCCACCAGCAATAGACTCACCGATACGCAGTATTTT; CDR3 protein: CATSNRLTDTQYF
CDR3 length: 16; V gene: TRBV7-2; clone size: NA; D gene: NA; J gene: TRBJ2-1; CDR3 DNA: TGTGCCAGCAGACGAACCATACAGGGAACTCACAATGAGCAGTTCTTC; CDR3 protein: CASRRTIQGTHNEQFF
CDR3 length: 14; V gene: TRBV6-1; clone size: many; D gene: TRBD1; J gene: TRBJ2-1; CDR3 DNA: TGTGCCAGCAGTACAGGGGTGGCCAACAATGAGCAGTTCTTC; CDR3 protein: CASSTGVANNEQFF
CDR3 length: 13; V gene: TRBV18; clone size: many; D gene: NA; J gene: TRBJ2-3; CDR3 DNA: TGTGCCAGCTCAGCCGTTAGCACAGATACGCAGTATTTT; CDR3 protein: CASSAVSTDTQYF
CDR3 length: 13; V gene: TRBV27; clone size: many; D gene: NA; J gene: TRBJ2-7; CDR3 DNA: TGTGCCAGCAGTTTAGGGGCCTCCTACGAGCAGTACTTC; CDR3 protein: CASSLGASYEQYF
CDR3 length: 12; V gene: TRBV29-1; clone size: NA; D gene: TRBD2; J gene: TRBJ2-7; CDR3 DNA: TGCAGCGTTGGCGGGAGCTCCTACGAGCAGTACTTC; CDR3 protein: CSVGGSSYEQYF
CDR3 length: 15; V gene: TRBV10-3; clone size: NA; D gene: NA; J gene: TRBJ2-3; CDR3 DNA: TGTGCCAGCAAGCCCTTAAGCGGGTACACAGATACGCAGTATTTT; CDR3 protein: CASKPLSGYTDTQYF
CDR3 length: 15; V gene: TRBV7-2; clone size: NA; D gene: NA; J gene: TRBJ2-5; CDR3 DNA: TGTGCCAGCAGCGAGGGGGGGAGGGCGACAGAGACCCATTACTTC; CDR3 protein: CASSEGGRATETHYF
CDR3 length: 13; V gene: TRBV28; clone size: many; D gene: NA; J gene: TRBJ1-2; CDR3 DNA: TGTGCCAGCAGTTTATCAAAGCTATATGGCTACACCTTC; CDR3 protein: CASSLSKLYGYTF
CDR3 length: 18; V gene: TRBV18; clone size: once; D gene: TRBD2; J gene: TRBJ2-3; CDR3 DNA: TGTGCCAGCTCGCAGCCGGGACTAGCGGGAGTTAGGGCAGATACGCAGTATTTT; CDR3 protein: CASSQPGLAGVRADTQYF
CDR3 length: 11; V gene: TRBV29-1; clone size: NA; D gene: NA; J gene: TRBJ2-7; CDR3 DNA: TGCAGCGGCGGCACTTCCTACGAGCAGTACTTC; CDR3 protein: CSGGTSYEQYF
CDR3 length: 18; V gene: TRBV2; clone size: NA; D gene: TRBD2; J gene: TRBJ2-3; CDR3 DNA: TGTGCCAGCAGGGAAAGCCCGACTAGCGGGAGAGTCACAGATACGCAGTATTTT; CDR3 protein: CASRESPTSGRVTDTQYF
CDR3 length: 15; V gene: TRBV9; clone size: NA; D gene: TRBD2; J gene: TRBJ2-5; CDR3 DNA: TGTGCCAGCAGCGTAGAGGTTAGCGGGGAAGAGACCCAGTACTTC; CDR3 protein: CASSVEVSGEETQYF
CDR3 length: 17; V gene: TRBV4-1; clone size: many; D gene: TRBD2; J gene: TRBJ2-7; CDR3 DNA: TGCGCCAGCAGCTACAAGACTAGCGGGGCCAGCTCCTACGAGCAGTACTTC; CDR3 protein: CASSYKTSGASSYEQYF
CDR3 length: 14; V gene: TRBV7-7; clone size: few; D gene: NA; J gene: TRBJ2-1; CDR3 DNA: TGTGCTAGCAGCTTGACAGGTTCTTTTGGTGAGCAGTTCTTC; CDR3 protein: CASSLTGSFGEQFF
CDR3 length: 14; V gene: TRBV20-1; clone size: NA; D gene: NA; J gene: TRBJ1-2; CDR3 DNA: TGCAGTGCTAGAACGGGCAGGGGAGGCTATGGCTACACCTTC; CDR3 protein: CSARTGRGGYGYTF
CDR3 length: 14; V gene: TRBV29-1; clone size: medium-sized; D gene: NA; J gene: TRBJ2-3; CDR3 DNA: TGCAGCGTTGAGGGGCCTATTTACACTGATACGCAGTATTTT; CDR3 protein: CSVEGPIYTDTQYF
CDR3 length: 14; V gene: TRBV24-1; clone size: NA; D gene: TRBD1; J gene: TRBJ1-2; CDR3 DNA: TGTGCCACCAGTGATTTAGGACGGGGACAGGGCAACACCTTC; CDR3 protein: CATSDLGRGQGNTF
CDR3 length: 12; V gene: TRBV3-1; clone size: many; D gene: NA; J gene: TRBJ1-2; CDR3 DNA: TGTGCCAGCAGCCAAGATTCGGGGGCCTGCACCTTC; CDR3 protein: CASSQDSGACTF
CDR3 length: 14; V gene: TRBV7-8; clone size: NA; D gene: NA; J gene: TRBJ1-6; CDR3 DNA: TGTGCCAGCAGCTTAGGGGGGGCAGAAGAGACCCTCCACTTT; CDR3 protein: CASSLGGAEETLHF
CDR3 length: 13; V gene: TRBV11-2; clone size: many; D gene: TRBD1; J gene: TRBJ1-4; CDR3 DNA: TGTGCCAGCAGGTTTACAGGGGGTGAAAAACTGTTTTTT; CDR3 protein: CASRFTGGEKLFF
CDR3 length: 11; V gene: TRBV2; clone size: NA; D gene: NA; J gene: TRBJ2-7; CDR3 DNA: TGTGCCAGCATGGGCGGCTACGAGCAGTACTTC; CDR3 protein: CASMGGYEQYF
CDR3 length: 17; V gene: TRBV15; clone size: NA; D gene: TRBD1; J gene: TRBJ1-3; CDR3 DNA: TGTGCCACTGCCCGGGACAGGGACTTTCTCTCTGGAAACACCATATATTTT; CDR3 protein: CATARDRDFLSGNTIYF
CDR3 length: 15; V gene: TRBV28; clone size: many; D gene: NA; J gene: TRBJ1-5; CDR3 DNA: TGTGCCAGCAGTTTACAGAGATATAGCAATCAGCCCCAGCATTTT; CDR3 protein: CASSLQRYSNQPQHF
CDR3 length: 14; V gene: TRBV7-2; clone size: medium-sized; D gene: NA; J gene: TRBJ2-5; CDR3 DNA: TGTGCCAGCAGCGTCAGGTCGAAGTGGGAGACCCAGTACTTC; CDR3 protein: CASSVRSKWETQYF
CDR3 length: 15; V gene: TRBV20-1; clone size: NA; D gene: TRBD1; J gene: TRBJ1-1; CDR3 DNA: TGCAGTGCTAGAGCTTGGACAGGGAAAGGCACTGAAGCTTTCTTT; CDR3 protein: CSARAWTGKGTEAFF
CDR3 length: 15; V gene: TRBV6-1; clone size: NA; D gene: NA; J gene: TRBJ1-4; CDR3 DNA: TGTGCCAGCAGTGGGACCACGACAACTAATGAAGAACTGTTTTTT; CDR3 protein: CASSGTTTTNEELFF
CDR3 length: 15; V gene: TRBV5-1; clone size: once; D gene: NA; J gene: TRBJ2-7; CDR3 DNA: TGCGCCAGCAGCTTGGGACACGGAAACACCGGGGAGCTGTACTTC; CDR3 protein: CASSLGHGNTGELYF
CDR3 length: 18; V gene: TRBV15; clone size: many; D gene: TRBD2; J gene: TRBJ2-3; CDR3 DNA: TGTGCCACCAGCAGAGTATTCGGGCTAGCGGGCGGTACAGATACGCAGTATTTT; CDR3 protein: CATSRVFGLAGGTDTQYF